Listed below are T cell receptor beta chains from one sample, sequenced in a study of blood T cell repertoires in COVID-19. Repertoires were generated with immunoSEQ multiplex PCR, while TCRdb's copy carries only in-frame clones and drops some. Among roughly 150,000 clones, approximately 88% were seen once, and the ten largest hold roughly 4.9%. Sequenced: PBMCs or T cells enriched from blood (not recorded which). Source of these receptors: a man between 70 and 80 years old who had been exposed to COVID-19. CDR3s leave out the opening cysteine and the closing phenylalanine or tryptophan.

v_call,j_call,cdr3_aa
TRBV5-4,TRBJ1-2,ASSATGSPYGYT
TRBV28,TRBJ1-6,ASSPPGGSPLH
TRBV5-1,TRBJ1-3,ASSVTGSSGNTIY
TRBV7-2,TRBJ1-1,ASSLKYRGQGGTEAF
TRBV24-1,TRBJ2-3,ATSDLLRSGDTQY
TRBV7-9,TRBJ2-3,ASSTSTGTGEGTDTQY
TRBV19,TRBJ2-1,ASSIRGRGLHGSYNEQF
TRBV2,TRBJ1-1,ASSSGTGNTEAF
TRBV4-2,TRBJ1-3,ASSRLVDRVRGLGGNTIY
TRBV4-3,TRBJ1-5,ASSQEHSSNQPQH
TRBV6-2/TRBV6-3,TRBJ2-7,ASSFTGRAYEQY
TRBV24-1,TRBJ1-4,ATSDTLTEKLF
TRBV18,TRBJ2-5,ASSSPGLRETQY
TRBV25-1,TRBJ2-7,ASSEIGQEEQY
TRBV28,TRBJ2-2,ASSLSGANTGELF
TRBV5-1,TRBJ1-1,ASSLGQMNTEAF
TRBV4-3,TRBJ2-2,ASSPSLSSGANTGELF
TRBV19,TRBJ1-1,ASRKPDRPDTEAF
TRBV10-2,TRBJ2-5,ASSVGGGGETQY
TRBV5-4,TRBJ1-6,ASSLQYNSPLH
TRBV11-2,TRBJ1-1,ASSLAGVGNTEAF
TRBV12-3/TRBV12-4,TRBJ2-7,ASSLGLLEQY
TRBV29-1,TRBJ2-5,SAGQRETQY
TRBV18,TRBJ2-5,ASSPLRGLETQY
TRBV20-1,TRBJ2-1,SAGGLAGVGNEQF
TRBV7-8,TRBJ1-2,ASSFRDRVSYT
TRBV7-2,TRBJ2-1,ASSPSGSVNNEQF
TRBV6-1,TRBJ1-6,ASSDRGNSPLH
TRBV28,TRBJ2-7,ASSLQAGEQY
TRBV19,TRBJ1-5,ASSRLGQGGNQPQH
TRBV6-5,TRBJ2-1,ASRTSGGYNEQF
TRBV6-1,TRBJ1-5,ASSEAQWKAGGNQPQH
TRBV7-2,TRBJ1-2,ASSFRGRIANYGYT
TRBV27,TRBJ1-5,ASSSDRGKNQPQH
TRBV5-8,TRBJ2-2,ASSLKGLHTGELF
TRBV20-1,TRBJ2-3,SASPLAGITDTQY
TRBV19,TRBJ1-6,ASSKNENSPLH
TRBV5-1,TRBJ2-3,ASSLAGGTDTQY
TRBV7-2,TRBJ1-3,ATQTGPSGNTIY
TRBV5-8,TRBJ1-1,ASSLVREAF
TRBV2,TRBJ1-5,ASSEALQARQPQH
TRBV3-1/TRBV3-2,TRBJ1-6,ASSQLADAYNSPLH
TRBV27,TRBJ2-7,ASSYRSSYEQY
TRBV19,TRBJ2-5,ASSIGHRGETQY
TRBV6-5,TRBJ2-7,ASKTGLAGNNEQY
TRBV4-3,TRBJ2-3,ASSQDPRQGTDTQY
TRBV7-2,TRBJ2-1,ASSLEAGVPYNEQF
TRBV6-5,TRBJ2-3,ASSYGGQATDTQY
TRBV4-1,TRBJ1-1,ASSETVNTEAF
TRBV4-2,TRBJ1-1,ASSQDNRGNTEAF
TRBV7-3,TRBJ1-1,ASSSQENTEAF
TRBV10-3,TRBJ2-1,AISDSQGYNEQF